This passage covers 28 T cell receptor beta chains from one sample sequenced in a study of cytomegalovirus exposure and HLA in healthy donors. TCRdb keeps only in-frame clones here, not all; method: immunoSEQ multiplex PCR. The sample records roughly 140,000 clones, roughly 91% being singletons. Material: PBMCs. Every receptor here comes from a woman aged 18-30 years in good health and CMV-seropositive.

The sample holds a few counts of this clone. J is TRBJ1-2 and V is TRBV7-2; D ambiguous. Between the trimmed V and J ends, which lost 5 bases and 8 bases, there was a span of 15 bases. Germline lookup yields CDR1 SGHTA and CDR2 FQGNSA. This CDR3 spans 13 amino acids. The CDR3 coding sequence is TGTGCCAGCAGCCTCAGGATCGGAGGGGGCTACACCTTC. Its protein is CASSLRIGGGYTF.

The chain combines TRBV19 with TRBJ2-5; possible D gene TRBD2, 7 bases. Trimming removed 6 bases from V and 5 bases from J, with 19 bases in between. There are 15 residues in the CDR3. Germline assignment: CDR1 LNHDA and CDR2 SQIVND (reference sequence). CDR3 bases: TGTGCCAGTAGATCCCAGTGGGGGGGGGCCGAGACCCAGTACTTC. Its translation: CASRSQWGGAETQYF.

The chain links TRBV2 to TRBJ2-5; 13 nucleotides agree with TRBD2. The V segment lost 2 bases and the J segment 4 bases; nucleotides outside the gene matches: 7. CDR1 is SNHLY, CDR2 FYNNEI, per germline. The CDR3 is 17 amino acids. CDR3 nucleotide sequence: TGTGCCAGCAGTGAAACGAGTGGACTAGCGGGAGTAGAGACCCAGTACTTC. Translating gives CASSETSGLAGVETQYF.

Turning to this clone: Different DNA sequences within this sample yield the same CDR3. As DNA, the CDR3 is TGCAGTGCTAGTCTTAGCTACGAGCAGTACTTC. Protein product: CSASLSYEQYF. The genes are TRBV20-1 and TRBJ2-7; D is uncertain. The CDR3 covers 11 residues. The V end was cut by 3 bases, the J end by 3 bases, with 6 bases between. Germline lookup yields CDR1 DFQATT and CDR2 SNEGSKA (reference sequence).

The CDR3, as DNA: TGTGCCAGCAGTCCATTCTCCGGGACTATCAACACCGGGGAGCTGTTTTTT. Protein sequence: CASSPFSGTINTGELFF. V and J are TRBV27 and TRBJ2-2; 7 positions agree with TRBD2. The V gene end was trimmed by 5 bases and the J gene end by 2 bases; junction bases not matched to a gene: 11. The CDR3 runs to 17 residues. CDR1 MNHEY and CDR2 SMNVEV come from the germline V gene (reference sequence).

The chain combines TRBV5-5 with TRBJ2-7; D remains unclear. Trimming took off 0 bases at V and 3 bases at J, with 10 bases between the two ends. The CDR3 covers 14 residues. The germline CDR1 and CDR2 sequences are SGHKS and YYEKEE (reference sequence). This CDR3 is CASSLDQEGYEQYF. The CDR3 DNA reads as TGTGCCAGCAGCTTGGATCAGGAAGGCTACGAGCAGTACTTC.

The V and J genes are TRBV9 and TRBJ2-7; 10 bases line up with TRBD2. Germline-derived CDR1 and CDR2 are SGDLS and YYNGEE. V was clipped by 0 bases and J by 1 base; unmatched bases: 4. CDR3 length: 16 residues. CDR3 sequence reads: CASSVDLLAGSYEQYF. CDR3 sequence (DNA): TGTGCCAGCAGCGTAGATTTACTAGCGGGATCCTACGAGCAGTACTTC.

This clone was seen more than once but under ten times. The genes are TRBV25-1 and TRBJ1-2; the D gene is possibly TRBD1 (6 bases). Germline V CDR1 and CDR2: MGHDK, SYGVNS. V was trimmed by 6 bases and J by 4 bases, leaving 9 bases between them. This CDR3 has 12 residues. The CDR3 loop is CASRTGIYGYTF. In DNA, the CDR3 is TGTGCCAGCAGAACAGGGATCTATGGCTACACCTTC.

The chain carries TRBV7-2 and TRBJ2-1, with TRBD1 as a possible D gene (5 bases). Trimming stripped 3 bases from V and 5 bases from J, with 8 bases between. Per the germline V gene, CDR1 is SGHTA and CDR2 is FQGNSA. The CDR3 is made up of 13 amino acids. CDR3 nucleotide sequence: TGTGCCAGCAGCTTTTTGGGGCACAATGAGCAGTTCTTC. It translates to CASSFLGHNEQFF.

The chain has TRBV9 and TRBJ2-7, with 7 bases identical to TRBD2. With V trimmed by 3 bases and J by 2 bases, 5 bases remained unmatched. CDR1 and CDR2 (germline): SGDLS, YYNGEE. CDR3 size: 14 residues. Written as DNA, the CDR3 is TGTGCCAGCAGCGGTAGCGGGCCCGCCTACGAGCAGTACTTC. Protein sequence: CASSGSGPAYEQYF. Supplemented by reference TRBV9 and TRBJ2-7, the full variable domain reads DSGVTQTPKHLITATGQRVTLRCSPRSGDLSVYWYQQSLDQGLQFLIQYYNGEERAKGNILERFSAQQFPDLHSELNLSSLELGDSALYFCASSGSGPAYEQYFGPGTRLTVT.

V is TRBV12-5 and J is TRBJ1-5, with 7 bases matching TRBD1. The CDR3 spans 13 residues. Germline-derived CDR1 and CDR2 are LGHNT and FRNRAP. The junction had 8 bases not matched to a gene; V was cut back by 6 bases and J by 9 bases. The CDR3 is CASGRQGTWPQHF. The CDR3 DNA reads as TGTGCTAGTGGACGACAGGGAACGTGGCCCCAGCATTTT.

The chain employs TRBV30 and TRBJ1-5; TRBD1 might be the D (6 bases). Per germline, CDR1 GTSNPN and CDR2 SVGIG (reference sequence). V gave up 2 bases and J gave up 8 bases, with 16 bases separating them. This CDR3 is built from 14 residues. In DNA, the CDR3 is TGTGCCTGGAGTCTTTCGGCCAGGGGTGAGCCCCAGCATTTT. Protein product: CAWSLSARGEPQHF.

The V and J genes are TRBV5-1 and TRBJ1-3; D perhaps matches TRBD1 (5 bases). V lost 7 bases and J lost 4, with 21 bases in between. Germline assignment: CDR1 SGHRS and CDR2 YFSETQ. The length of the CDR3 is 16 residues. CDR3: CASPPCGGARGNTIYF. CDR3 coding DNA: TGCGCCAGCCCCCCATGTGGAGGGGCGAGGGGAAACACCATATATTTT.

This clone was detected once. This rearrangement joins TRBV7-9 to TRBJ2-3; 8 bases agree with TRBD1. The CDR3 has 17 amino acids. The germline V gene has CDR1 SEHNR and CDR2 FQNEAQ (reference sequence). V lost 2 bases, J lost 2 bases, and 9 bases stayed unmatched. The CDR3 DNA is TGTGCCAGCAGCTTACCCGAGACAGGGGAGGTCACAGATACGCAGTATTTT. It yields the protein CASSLPETGEVTDTQYF. Full variable domain (outside the CDR3, taken from reference TRBV7-9 and TRBJ2-3): DTGVSQNPRHKITKRGQNVTFRCDPISEHNRLYWYRQTLGQGPEFLTYFQNEAQLEKSRLLSDRFSAERPKGSFSTLEIQRTEQGDSAMYLCASSLPETGEVTDTQYFGPGTRLTVL.

This rearrangement joins TRBV30 to TRBJ1-2; the D is unclear. Germline CDR1 is GTSNPN and CDR2 is SVGIG (reference sequence). The CDR3 sequence is 15 residues long. The ends were cut back, 1 base at V and 2 bases at J, with 14 bases in the middle. CDR3 nucleotide sequence: TGTGCCTGGAGTGCGTTCGGCGGTTACAACTATGGCTACACCTTC. Its translation: CAWSAFGGYNYGYTF.

This sequence joins TRBV5-1 and TRBJ2-5, with TRBD2 matching 12 bases. This CDR3 is 16 amino acids long. Trimming cost V 3 bases and J 0 bases; bases outside gene matches: 3. Germline V gene data show CDR1 as SGHRS and CDR2 as YFSETQ. Here the CDR3 DNA reads TGCGCCAGCAGCTACCGACTAGCGGGAGACCAAGAGACCCAGTACTTC. Protein: CASSYRLAGDQETQYF.

V gene TRBV5-4 combines with J gene TRBJ1-2, with D hard to call. Germline CDR1 SGHNT, CDR2 YYREEE (reference sequence). V lost 0 bases and J 8 bases, leaving 14 bases between the germline ends. CDR3 length: 14 amino acids. The CDR3 region is CASSLAGGIWGYTF. For the CDR3, the DNA is TGTGCCAGCAGCTTGGCCGGAGGCATCTGGGGCTACACCTTC.

In its sample, this clone was seen many times. The CDR3, as DNA: TGTGCCAGCAGTTACAGGGGTGATGAAAAACTGTTTTTT. This encodes CASSYRGDEKLFF. This chain links TRBV6-6 with TRBJ1-4, with a weak D call TRBD1 (5 bases). Per the germline V gene, CDR1 is MNHNY and CDR2 is SVGAGI (reference sequence). The germline V and J ends were trimmed by 2 bases and 6 bases, with 7 bases remaining between them. The CDR3 contains 13 residues.

The chain carries TRBV30 and TRBJ2-7, with TRBD2 identical over 8 bases. This CDR3 is 16 amino acids long. The V gene's germline CDR1 is GTSNPN and CDR2 SVGIG (reference sequence). J lost 3 bases, V lost 1 base, and 11 bases had no gene match. This chain's CDR3 is CAWSALGQTSVYEQYF. The CDR3 DNA sequence: TGTGCCTGGAGTGCCCTCGGACAGACTAGCGTCTACGAGCAGTACTTC.

CDR3 region: CASSSEQGYTDTQYF. CDR3 in DNA: TGCGCCAGCAGCTCCGAACAGGGATACACAGATACGCAGTATTTT. The genes are TRBV5-1 and TRBJ2-3; TRBD1 is a possible D gene (6 bases). The CDR3 totals 15 residues. The V gene lost 3 bases and the J gene lost 2 bases, with 13 bases spanning the gap. Per germline, CDR1 SGHRS and CDR2 YFSETQ.

The chain uses TRBV4-3 and TRBJ2-7, with a tentative D call TRBD1 (6 bases). The germline V gene has CDR1 LGHNA and CDR2 YSLEER. The CDR3 runs 15 residues. V lost 0 bases to trimming and J lost 1 base, with 10 bases between them. The chain's CDR3 is CASSQEAQGSYEQYF. DNA of the CDR3: TGCGCCAGCAGCCAAGAAGCGCAGGGGTCCTACGAGCAGTACTTC.

This clone was recorded once. The J gene is TRBJ1-1, the V gene TRBV6-5, with 10 bases matching TRBD1. The CDR3 consists of 15 residues. Germline CDR1 MNHEY, CDR2 SVGAGI. V was pared by 6 bases and J by 6 bases, with 10 bases of the junction left unmatched. CDR3: CASSSRPGQGSEAFF. In nucleotides, the CDR3 is TGTGCCAGCAGCAGCCGCCCGGGACAGGGGTCTGAAGCTTTCTTT.

Concerning this clone itself: Other DNA sequences in this specimen translate into the identical CDR3. This sequence joins TRBV29-1 and TRBJ2-1, with TRBD2 matching 10 bases. The CDR3 is made up of 17 amino acids. The V segment lost 6 bases and the J segment 9 bases; nucleotides outside the gene matches: 20. CDR1 is SQVTM, CDR2 ANQGSEA, per germline. The CDR3 region is CSVKAIAGLADLGEQFF. In DNA form, the CDR3 reads TGCAGCGTCAAAGCTATTGCAGGACTAGCGGATTTGGGTGAGCAGTTCTTC.

This clone was detected only a few times. The chain couples TRBV10-1 to TRBJ2-7; 12 bases fit TRBD2. The trim removed 0 bases at V and 1 base at J, leaving 16 bases unmatched. CDR1 is WNHNN and CDR2 is SYGVQD in the germline V gene (reference sequence). CDR3 size: 21 residues. The CDR3 sequence: CASSESSVRGGLAGSSYEQYF. CDR3 in DNA: TGCGCCAGCAGTGAGTCGAGTGTCCGGGGGGGACTAGCGGGTTCGTCCTACGAGCAGTACTTC.

This chain links TRBV11-2 with TRBJ2-7; D call uncertain. Trimming pared 3 bases from V and 4 bases from J, leaving 10 bases between. This CDR3 has 13 amino acids. Germline V gives CDR1 SGHAT, CDR2 FQNNGV. In nucleotides, the CDR3 is TGTGCCAGCAGCTTCACTGGCGGATACGAGCAGTACTTC. Protein: CASSFTGGYEQYF.

V and J are TRBV6-5 and TRBJ2-7; 11 bases map to TRBD2. This CDR3 is built from 14 residues. Germline loops: CDR1 MNHEY, CDR2 SVGAGI. J lost 2 bases, V lost 8 bases, and 5 bases had no gene match. CDR3 coding DNA: TGTGCCAGCGGCGAGACTAGCGGGACCTACGAGCAGTACTTC. It yields the protein CASGETSGTYEQYF.

Only one count was recorded for this clone. V gene TRBV5-1 combines with J gene TRBJ1-2; D possibly corresponds to TRBD1 (5 bases). CDR1 is SGHRS and CDR2 is YFSETQ in the germline V gene. V was trimmed by 4 bases and J by 8 bases, leaving 12 bases between them. This CDR3 spans 12 amino acids. The CDR3 loop reads CASSPNQGGYTF. The CDR3 DNA follows: TGCGCCAGCAGCCCAAACCAGGGCGGCTACACCTTC.

The chain recombines TRBV6-5 with TRBJ1-2; no clear D gene. The CDR3 has 16 residues. V dropped 0 bases and J dropped 4 bases, with 15 bases sitting between them. From germline, CDR1 is MNHEY and CDR2 SVGAGI. Here the CDR3 reads CASSYSRGIELYGYTF. The CDR3 region has the DNA TGTGCCAGCAGTTACTCGAGAGGAATCGAACTCTATGGCTACACCTTC.